Listed here are 25 T cell receptor beta chains from one sample, sequenced in a study of cytomegalovirus exposure and HLA in healthy donors. The repertoire was sequenced with immunoSEQ multiplex PCR; TCRdb's copy has only in-frame clones and lacks some. The table lists 35,000 to 55,000 clones, approximately 94% of them singletons, with 2.1% in the top ten. Sample: PBMCs. Receptors originate from a woman under 30 in good health and CMV-seronegative.

The gene calls are TRBV28 and TRBJ1-6, with TRBD1 matching 7 bases. This CDR3 is built from 16 residues. V was clipped by 5 bases and J by 1 base; unmatched bases: 5. In germline, CDR1 is MDHEN, CDR2 SYDVKM. CDR3: CASSIIRGSYNSPLHF. The CDR3 DNA is TGTGCCAGCAGTATAATCAGGGGGTCCTATAATTCACCCCTCCACTTT.

The chain recombines TRBV5-1 with TRBJ2-5; 9 bases line up with TRBD2. Germline trimming cut 7 bases from V and 4 bases from J; bases unmatched to any gene: 8. CDR3 length equals 14 residues. The germline V gene encodes CDR1 SGHRS and CDR2 YFSETQ. CDR3 residues: CASEATAGGETQYF. In DNA, the CDR3 is TGCGCCAGCGAAGCCACAGCGGGGGGAGAGACCCAGTACTTC.

This sequence joins TRBV9 and TRBJ1-2, with a possible D match to TRBD1 (6 bases). Germline assignment: CDR1 SGDLS and CDR2 YYNGEE. The V end lost 3 bases, the J end lost 6 bases, and 15 bases lay between the germline ends. The CDR3 has 14 residues. The CDR3: CASSEDDRIHGYTF. The CDR3 bases are TGTGCCAGCAGCGAAGATGACAGGATCCATGGCTACACCTTC.

The rearrangement joins TRBV28 to TRBJ1-1, with D hard to call. Germline CDR1 MDHEN, CDR2 SYDVKM. CDR3 length: 15 residues. Trimming removed 2 bases at V and 1 base at J, with 11 bases between. The CDR3 DNA follows: TGTGCCAGCAGTTTAAGTCTAGGCCAGAACACTGAAGCTTTCTTT. This encodes CASSLSLGQNTEAFF.

The gene calls are TRBV27 and TRBJ1-2, with D possibly TRBD1 on 5 matching bases. V was pared by 2 bases and J by 8 bases, with 9 bases between. This CDR3 region has 12 residues. Germline V gene lookup returns CDR1 MNHEY and CDR2 SMNVEV (reference sequence). In DNA, the CDR3 is TGTGCCAGCAGTTTAGTGGGGCGCGGCTACACCTTC. Translating gives CASSLVGRGYTF.

The chain combines TRBV4-1 with TRBJ1-3; 7 positions agree with TRBD1. This CDR3 is built from 17 residues. V was pared by 0 bases and J by 0 bases, with 5 bases of the junction left unmatched. Germline V gives CDR1 MGHRA, CDR2 YSYEKL. As DNA, the CDR3 is TGCGCCAGCAGCCAAGATAAGACAGGGCTCTCTGGAAACACCATATATTTT. Protein product: CASSQDKTGLSGNTIYF.

This sequence joins TRBV5-6 and TRBJ2-3; D unclear. Trimming stripped 2 bases from V and 6 bases from J, with 7 bases between. The CDR3 has 12 amino acids. Germline CDR1 and CDR2: SGHDT and YYEEEE. Here the CDR3 reads CASSFTGDTQYF. Written as DNA, the CDR3 is TGTGCCAGCAGCTTTACCGGGGATACGCAGTATTTT.

The V and J genes are TRBV7-9 and TRBJ2-5, with unresolved D. Germline V CDR1 and CDR2: SEHNR, FQNEAQ (reference sequence). Trimming took off 3 bases at V and 5 bases at J, with 10 bases between the two ends. The CDR3 has 13 residues. The CDR3 reads CASSLGYRETQYF. For the CDR3, the DNA is TGTGCCAGCAGCTTGGGCTACCGGGAGACCCAGTACTTC. Together with reference TRBV7-9 and TRBJ2-5, the CDR3 gives the full variable domain: DTGVSQNPRHKITKRGQNVTFRCDPISEHNRLYWYRQTLGQGPEFLTYFQNEAQLEKSRLLSDRFSAERPKGSFSTLEIQRTEQGDSAMYLCASSLGYRETQYFGPGTRLLVL.

The chain joins TRBV15 to TRBJ2-3; D ambiguous. The CDR3 sequence is 15 residues long. From germline, CDR1 is LNHNV and CDR2 YYDKDF (reference sequence). Deletions cut 0 bases from V and 1 base from J, with 8 bases between. CDR3: CATSRDRVGTDTQYF. Written as DNA, the CDR3 is TGTGCCACCAGCAGAGATCGGGTGGGCACAGATACGCAGTATTTT. Supplemented by reference TRBV15 and TRBJ2-3, the full variable domain reads DAMVIQNPRYQVTQFGKPVTLSCSQTLNHNVMYWYQQKSSQAPKLLFHYYDKDFNNEADTPDNFQSRRPNTSFCFLDIRSPGLGDTAMYLCATSRDRVGTDTQYFGPGTRLTVL.

V gene TRBV27 combines with J gene TRBJ1-2, with 8 bases matching TRBD1. Germline CDR1 MNHEY, CDR2 SMNVEV (reference sequence). Germline trimming cut 3 bases from V and 5 bases from J; bases unmatched to any gene: 11. This CDR3 spans 16 amino acids. Here the CDR3 reads CASSLRRGTGFYGYTF. The CDR3 coding sequence is TGTGCCAGCAGTTTGAGGCGGGGGACAGGATTTTATGGCTACACCTTC.

The V and J genes are TRBV30 and TRBJ2-2; D is uncertain. CDR1 is GTSNPN and CDR2 is SVGIG in the germline V gene (reference sequence). Trimming removed 0 bases from V and 6 bases from J, with 8 bases in between. There are 13 residues in the CDR3. The chain's CDR3 is CAWSVTRAGELFF. The CDR3 region has the DNA TGTGCCTGGAGTGTTACTCGAGCCGGGGAGCTGTTTTTT.

In DNA form, the CDR3 reads TGTGCCAGCAGTTTCTACACGACAGCGCTAAATGAAAAACTGTTTTTT. Its translation is CASSFYTTALNEKLFF. The genes are TRBV6-5 and TRBJ1-4, with D maybe TRBD1 (5 bases). The germline V and J ends were trimmed by 4 bases and 5 bases, with 17 bases remaining between them. CDR1 is MNHEY and CDR2 is SVGAGI in the germline V gene. CDR3 length equals 16 residues.

This rearrangement joins TRBV7-2 to TRBJ2-3; 8 positions match TRBD2. The J segment lost 4 bases and the V segment lost 1 base, leaving 7 bases of the junction unmatched. Looked up from germline, CDR1 is SGHTA and CDR2 is FQGNSA. This CDR3 has 16 amino acids. For the CDR3, the DNA is TGTGCCAGCAGCTTAGTGGCGGGGGGAGGATCAGATACGCAGTATTTT. Its translation: CASSLVAGGGSDTQYF. Full variable domain (outside the CDR3, taken from reference TRBV7-2 and TRBJ2-3): GAGVSQSPSNKVTEKGKDVELRCDPISGHTALYWYRQSLGQGLEFLIYFQGNSAPDKSGLPSDRFSAERTGGSVSTLTIQRTQQEDSAVYLCASSLVAGGGSDTQYFGPGTRLTVL.

This sequence joins TRBV5-1 and TRBJ2-7; TRBD2 matches 7 bases. V lost 6 bases and J lost 5; bases outside the gene matches: 11. The CDR3 sequence is 14 residues long. Germline values: CDR1 SGHRS, CDR2 YFSETQ. Written as DNA, the CDR3 is TGCGCCAGCACTCCCCAGACTAGCAGCCACGAGCAGTACTTC. Protein product: CASTPQTSSHEQYF.

The genes are TRBV2 and TRBJ2-5, with a tentative D call TRBD2 (5 bases). CDR3 length equals 15 residues. V was pared by 1 base and J by 7 bases, with 16 bases between. Looked up from germline, CDR1 is SNHLY and CDR2 is FYNNEI. CDR3 in amino acids: CASSEGQEKSGTQYF. The CDR3 nucleotides are TGTGCCAGCAGTGAAGGGCAGGAAAAGAGCGGGACCCAGTACTTC.

This clone was seen once. The V and J genes are TRBV6-5 and TRBJ1-5, with TRBD1 identical over 7 bases. The J segment lost 7 bases and the V segment lost 6 bases, leaving 12 bases of the junction unmatched. In germline, CDR1 is MNHEY, CDR2 SVGAGI. The CDR3 consists of 15 residues. The DNA of the CDR3 is TGTGCCAGCAGCCCCAGGGGGAATGGTGGACAGCCCCAGCATTTT. Amino acids: CASSPRGNGGQPQHF.

Notes on this clone: The junction does not match germline at one end; this may be a read error. The chain is built from TRBV29-1 and TRBJ2-7, with D hard to call. The CDR3 runs 12 residues. The germline gives CDR1 SQVTM, CDR2 ANQGSEA. As DNA, the CDR3 is TGCAGCGTAGAAGGCGGAACCGACGAGCAGTACTTC. Amino acids: CSVEGGTDEQYF.

This chain connects TRBV29-1 to TRBJ2-3; 9 bases align to TRBD2. Germline V gene sequence: CDR1 SQVTM, CDR2 ANQGSEA. Losses at the gene ends were 7 bases for V and 4 bases for J; bases not matched to a gene: 15. The CDR3 has 16 residues. CDR3 bases: TGCAGCGCCGCGGGGGGGCCAGGGTTTCTAGCAGATACGCAGTATTTT. Its protein is CSAAGGPGFLADTQYF.

This chain links TRBV19 with TRBJ2-7; 10 positions match TRBD2. This CDR3 comprises 15 residues. V shed 5 bases and J 4 bases; nucleotides not matched to a gene: 8. The germline V gene encodes CDR1 LNHDA and CDR2 SQIVND (reference sequence). CDR3 residues: CASSPGLAEGYEQYF. In DNA form, the CDR3 reads TGTGCCAGTAGTCCAGGACTAGCGGAGGGGTACGAGCAGTACTTC.

The chain uses TRBV12-5 and TRBJ2-3; TRBD2 is a possible D gene (6 bases). Germline V gives CDR1 LGHNT, CDR2 FRNRAP. Trimming left V 2 bases short and J 0 bases short, with 15 bases between. CDR3 size: 17 residues. DNA of the CDR3: TGTGCTAGTGGTTTGTGCGGGATAATTCCTAGCACAGATACGCAGTATTTT. Translation: CASGLCGIIPSTDTQYF.

V gene TRBV28 combines with J gene TRBJ2-1; 9 bases are shared with TRBD1. Germline V gives CDR1 MDHEN, CDR2 SYDVKM. The CDR3 spans 17 residues. Trimming at V came to 3 bases and at J to 0 bases, leaving 6 bases not matched to a gene. The CDR3, as DNA: TGTGCCAGCAGTTTGGGGACAGGGCCGCTCTCCTACAATGAGCAGTTCTTC. Amino acid sequence: CASSLGTGPLSYNEQFF.

The rearrangement joins TRBV15 to TRBJ2-5; TRBD1 might be the D (6 bases). Per the germline V gene, CDR1 is LNHNV and CDR2 is YYDKDF (reference sequence). Trimming took off 5 bases at V and 3 bases at J, with 10 bases between the two ends. The CDR3 is 13 residues long. CDR3 sequence (DNA): TGTGCCACCAGCCCTAGGACAGAAGAGACCCAGTACTTC. As protein: CATSPRTEETQYF.

CDR3 region: CASSPSRRQGAWTDTQYF. The CDR3 coding sequence is TGTGCCAGTAGTCCCTCAAGGCGGCAGGGGGCTTGGACAGATACGCAGTATTTT. The chain couples TRBV19 to TRBJ2-3; TRBD1 matches 8 bases. The trim removed 5 bases at V and 3 bases at J, leaving 16 bases unmatched. Per germline, CDR1 LNHDA and CDR2 SQIVND (reference sequence). This CDR3 region has 18 residues.

The chain recombines TRBV18 with TRBJ2-1, with 10 bases lining up with TRBD2. This CDR3 contains 16 residues. CDR1 and CDR2 from the germline V gene are KGHSH and LQKENI. J lost 7 bases, V lost 3 bases, and 9 bases had no gene match. This CDR3 reads CASSPQVAGGRNEQFF. Here the CDR3 DNA reads TGTGCCAGCTCACCCCAGGTAGCGGGGGGCCGGAATGAGCAGTTCTTC.

To note about this clone: The same CDR3 is also encoded by other DNA sequences in this sample. The chain is built from TRBV5-1 and TRBJ2-3; 8 bases agree with TRBD2. Germline CDR1 SGHRS, CDR2 YFSETQ. The CDR3 has 14 amino acids. The junction had 5 bases not matched to a gene; V was cut back by 7 bases and J by 1 base. CDR3: CASSAGVGTDTQYF. The CDR3 DNA reads as TGCGCCAGCTCAGCGGGGGTGGGCACAGATACGCAGTATTTT.